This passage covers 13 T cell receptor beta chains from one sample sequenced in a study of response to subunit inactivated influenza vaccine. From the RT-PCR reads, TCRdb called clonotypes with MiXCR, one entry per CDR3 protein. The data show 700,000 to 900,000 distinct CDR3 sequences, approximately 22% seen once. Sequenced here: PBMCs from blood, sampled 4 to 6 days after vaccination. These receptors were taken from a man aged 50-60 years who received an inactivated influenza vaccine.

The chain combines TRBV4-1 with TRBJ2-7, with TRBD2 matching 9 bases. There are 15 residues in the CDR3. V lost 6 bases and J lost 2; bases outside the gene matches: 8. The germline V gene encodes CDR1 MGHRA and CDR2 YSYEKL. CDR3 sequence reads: CASSHLTSGPYEQYF. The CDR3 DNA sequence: TGCGCCAGCAGTCACCTGACTAGCGGACCCTACGAGCAGTACTTC.

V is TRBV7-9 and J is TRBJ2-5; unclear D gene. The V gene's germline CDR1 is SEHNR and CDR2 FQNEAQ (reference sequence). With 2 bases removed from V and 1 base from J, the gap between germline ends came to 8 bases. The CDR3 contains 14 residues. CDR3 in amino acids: CASSLRLVQETQYF. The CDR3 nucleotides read TGTGCCAGCAGCTTACGTCTAGTCCAAGAGACCCAGTACTTC.

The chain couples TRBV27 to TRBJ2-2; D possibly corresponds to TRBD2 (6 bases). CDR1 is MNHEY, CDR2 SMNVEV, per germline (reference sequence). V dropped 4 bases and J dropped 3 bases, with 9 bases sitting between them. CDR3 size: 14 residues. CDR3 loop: CASSSGLYTGELFF. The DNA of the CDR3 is TGTGCCAGCAGTTCGGGACTCTACACCGGGGAGCTGTTTTTT.

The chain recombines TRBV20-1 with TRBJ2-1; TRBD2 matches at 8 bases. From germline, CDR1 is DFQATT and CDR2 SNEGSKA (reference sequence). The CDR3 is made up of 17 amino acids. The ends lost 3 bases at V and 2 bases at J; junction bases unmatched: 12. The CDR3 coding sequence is TGCAGTGCTAGTTCGTGGCCACTAGCGGATACCTACAATGAGCAGTTCTTC. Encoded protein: CSASSWPLADTYNEQFF.

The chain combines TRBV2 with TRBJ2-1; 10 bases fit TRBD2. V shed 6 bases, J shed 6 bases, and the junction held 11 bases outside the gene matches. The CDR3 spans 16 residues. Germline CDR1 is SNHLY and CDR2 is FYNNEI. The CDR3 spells CASSNQRGGLSNEQFF. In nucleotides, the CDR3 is TGTGCCAGCAGCAATCAGCGGGGGGGCCTTAGCAATGAGCAGTTCTTC.

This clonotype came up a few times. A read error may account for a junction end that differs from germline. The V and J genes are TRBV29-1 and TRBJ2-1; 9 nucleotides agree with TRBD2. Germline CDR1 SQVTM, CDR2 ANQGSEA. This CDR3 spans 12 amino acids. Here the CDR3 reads CIVGGRAHEQFF. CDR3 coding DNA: TGTATCGTCGGCGGGAGGGCCCATGAGCAGTTCTTC.

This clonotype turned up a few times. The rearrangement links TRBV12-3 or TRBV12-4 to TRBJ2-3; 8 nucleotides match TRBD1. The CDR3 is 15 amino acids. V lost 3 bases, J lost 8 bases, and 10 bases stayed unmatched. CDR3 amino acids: CASSLSDRGTGTQYF. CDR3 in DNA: TGTGCCAGCAGTTTGAGCGACAGGGGAACCGGTACGCAGTATTTT.

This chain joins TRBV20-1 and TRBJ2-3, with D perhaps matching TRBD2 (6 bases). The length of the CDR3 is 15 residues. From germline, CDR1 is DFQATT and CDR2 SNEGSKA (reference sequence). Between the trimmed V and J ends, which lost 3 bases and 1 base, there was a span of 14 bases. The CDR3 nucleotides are TGCAGTGCTAGCAGCCTAGCGACTCGCACAGATACGCAGTATTTT. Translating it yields CSASSLATRTDTQYF.

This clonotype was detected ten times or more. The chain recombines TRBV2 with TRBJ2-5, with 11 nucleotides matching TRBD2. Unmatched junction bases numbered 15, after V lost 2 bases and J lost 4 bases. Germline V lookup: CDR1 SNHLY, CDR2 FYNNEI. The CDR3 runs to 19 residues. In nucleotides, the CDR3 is TGTGCCAGCAGTGAATATCTGGGACTAGCGGCCCAGGTTAGAGAGACCCAGTACTTC. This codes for CASSEYLGLAAQVRETQYF. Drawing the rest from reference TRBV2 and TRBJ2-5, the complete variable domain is EPEVTQTPSHQVTQMGQEVILRCVPISNHLYFYWYRQILGQKVEFLVSFYNNEISEKSEIFDDQFSVERPDGSNFTLKIRSTKLEDSAMYFCASSEYLGLAAQVRETQYFGPGTRLLVL.

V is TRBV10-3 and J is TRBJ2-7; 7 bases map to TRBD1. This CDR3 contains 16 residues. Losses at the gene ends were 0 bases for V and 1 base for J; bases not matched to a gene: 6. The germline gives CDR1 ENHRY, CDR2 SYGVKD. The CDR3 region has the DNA TGTGCCATCAGTGAGTCCTTCACAGGGGCATCCTACGAGCAGTACTTC. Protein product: CAISESFTGASYEQYF.

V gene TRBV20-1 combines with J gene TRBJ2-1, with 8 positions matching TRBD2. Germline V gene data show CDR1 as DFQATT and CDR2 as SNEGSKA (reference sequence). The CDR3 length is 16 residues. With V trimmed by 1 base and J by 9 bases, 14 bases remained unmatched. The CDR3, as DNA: TGCAGTGCTAGAGGCCCCCCGTTTGCTAGCGGGTTTGAGCAGTTCTTC. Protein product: CSARGPPFASGFEQFF.

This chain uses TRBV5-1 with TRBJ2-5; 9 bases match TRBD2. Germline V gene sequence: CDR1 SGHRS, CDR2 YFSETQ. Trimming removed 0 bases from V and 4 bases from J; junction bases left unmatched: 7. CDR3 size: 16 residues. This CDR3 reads CASSLVLAGSAETQYF. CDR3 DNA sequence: TGCGCCAGCAGCTTGGTTCTAGCGGGAAGTGCAGAGACCCAGTACTTC. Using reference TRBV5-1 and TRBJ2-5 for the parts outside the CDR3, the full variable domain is KAGVTQTPRYLIKTRGQQVTLSCSPISGHRSVSWYQQTPGQGLQFLFEYFSETQRNKGNFPGRFSGRQFSNSRSEMNVSTLELGDSALYLCASSLVLAGSAETQYFGPGTRLLVL.

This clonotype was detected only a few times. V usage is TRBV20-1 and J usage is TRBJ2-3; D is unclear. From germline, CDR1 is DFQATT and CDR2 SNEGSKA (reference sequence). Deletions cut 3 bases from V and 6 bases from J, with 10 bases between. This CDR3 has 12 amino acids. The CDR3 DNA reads TGCAGTGCTAGTTCCCTTCGGGATACGCAGTATTTT. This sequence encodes CSASSLRDTQYF.